The clone carrying this TCR beta chain was recorded at least ten times. The antigen remains undetermined. Arm-PCR with iRepertoire HTBI primers amplified the CDR3 regions for these TCR beta libraries. TCRdb recomputed calls from the multiplex PCR reads with MiXCR, one row per CDR3 protein. In the table there are a few hundred thousand distinct CDR3 sequences, approximately 23% of which are singletons. The data were taken from a study of regulatory T cells in long-lasting Graves disease. Background on the study: Graves' disease counted as persistent after over 5 years of antithyroid drugs with positive TSH receptor antibodies.

Study-level points and caveats: Persistent Graves' patients possessed reduced TCR diversity relative to recently diagnosed ones. Persistent disease samples used TRBV28, TRBJ1-2 and TRBJ2-5 preferentially. Not thyroid tissue but only peripheral blood was studied.

Trimming at V came to 1 base and at J to 2 bases, leaving 5 bases not matched to a gene. This CDR3 spans 15 amino acids. Germline CDR1 is LNHDA and CDR2 is SQIVND (reference sequence). Time point given: persistent/refractory GD, antithyroid drugs over 5 years with positive TRAb. PBMCs were the source of the RNA used for TCR sequencing. The chain uses TRBV19 and TRBJ2-7, with TRBD1 matching over 7 bases. The sequence was obtained from a woman aged 40 to 50 with Graves disease. The sequencing here drew on peripheral blood mononuclear cells (PBMCs), taken when the disease was refractory, from a patient treated with antithyroid drugs. This CDR3 is CASSIGPDRTYEQYF. The CDR3 bases are TGTGCCAGTAGTATAGGACCGGACAGGACCTACGAGCAGTACTTC.